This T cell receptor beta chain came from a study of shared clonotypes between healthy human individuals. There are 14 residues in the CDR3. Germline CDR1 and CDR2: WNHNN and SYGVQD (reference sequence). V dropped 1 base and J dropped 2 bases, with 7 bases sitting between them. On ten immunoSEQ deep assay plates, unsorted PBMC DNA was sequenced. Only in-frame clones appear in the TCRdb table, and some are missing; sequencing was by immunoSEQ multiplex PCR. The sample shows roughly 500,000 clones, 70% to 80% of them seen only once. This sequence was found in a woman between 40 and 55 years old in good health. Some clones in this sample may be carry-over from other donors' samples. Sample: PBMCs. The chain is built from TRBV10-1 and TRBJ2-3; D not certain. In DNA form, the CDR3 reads TGCGCCAGCAGTGAGTTCGCCACCACAGATACGCAGTATTTT. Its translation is CASSEFATTDTQYF.